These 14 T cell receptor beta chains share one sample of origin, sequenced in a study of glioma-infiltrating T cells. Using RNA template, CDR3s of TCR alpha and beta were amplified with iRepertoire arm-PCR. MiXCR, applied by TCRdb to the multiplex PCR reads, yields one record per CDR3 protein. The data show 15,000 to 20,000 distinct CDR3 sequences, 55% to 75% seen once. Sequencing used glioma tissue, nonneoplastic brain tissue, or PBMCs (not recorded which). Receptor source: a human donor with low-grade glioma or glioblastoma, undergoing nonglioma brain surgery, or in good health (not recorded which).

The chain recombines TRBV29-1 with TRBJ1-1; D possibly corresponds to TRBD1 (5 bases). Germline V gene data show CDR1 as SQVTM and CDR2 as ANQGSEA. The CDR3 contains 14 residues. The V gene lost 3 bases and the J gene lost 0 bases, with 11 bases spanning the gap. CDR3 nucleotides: TGCAGCGTTGATGGGGGTTCGGTGAACACTGAAGCTTTCTTT. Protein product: CSVDGGSVNTEAFF.

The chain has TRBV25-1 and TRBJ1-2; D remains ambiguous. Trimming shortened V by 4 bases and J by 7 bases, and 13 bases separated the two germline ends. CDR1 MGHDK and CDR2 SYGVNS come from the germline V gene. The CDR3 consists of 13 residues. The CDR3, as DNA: TGTGCCAGCAGTGTAGGCGGCCGGAGTGGCTACACCTTC. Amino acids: CASSVGGRSGYTF.

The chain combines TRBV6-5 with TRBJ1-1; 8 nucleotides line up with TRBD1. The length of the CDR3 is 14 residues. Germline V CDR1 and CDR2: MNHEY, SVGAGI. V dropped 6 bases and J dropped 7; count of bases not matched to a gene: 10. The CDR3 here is CASRRTGSEGEAFF. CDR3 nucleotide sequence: TGTGCCAGCAGAAGGACAGGGTCCGAAGGTGAAGCTTTCTTT.

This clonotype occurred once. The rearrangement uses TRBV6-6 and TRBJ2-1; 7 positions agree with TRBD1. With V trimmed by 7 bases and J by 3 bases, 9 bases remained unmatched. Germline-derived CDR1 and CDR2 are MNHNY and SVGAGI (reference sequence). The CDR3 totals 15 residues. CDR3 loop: CASTKIRTGYNEQFF. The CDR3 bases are TGTGCCAGCACTAAGATTCGGACAGGCTACAATGAGCAGTTCTTC.

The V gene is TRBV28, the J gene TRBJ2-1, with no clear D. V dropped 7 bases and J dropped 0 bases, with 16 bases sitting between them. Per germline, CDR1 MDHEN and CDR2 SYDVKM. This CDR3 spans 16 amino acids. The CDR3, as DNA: TGTGCCAGCATTTCAGCAGGAGTCGACTCCTACAATGAGCAGTTCTTC. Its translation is CASISAGVDSYNEQFF.

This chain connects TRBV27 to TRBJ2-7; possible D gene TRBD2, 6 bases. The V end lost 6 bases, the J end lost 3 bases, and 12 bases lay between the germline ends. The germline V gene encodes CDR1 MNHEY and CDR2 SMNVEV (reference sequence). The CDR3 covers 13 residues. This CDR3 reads CASSPTSRYEQYF. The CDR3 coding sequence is TGTGCCAGCAGCCCGACTAGTCGCTACGAGCAGTACTTC.

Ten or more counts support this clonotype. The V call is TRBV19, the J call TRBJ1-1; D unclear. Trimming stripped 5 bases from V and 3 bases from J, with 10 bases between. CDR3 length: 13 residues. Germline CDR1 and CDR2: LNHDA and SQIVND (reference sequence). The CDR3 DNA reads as TGTGCCAGTAGTCTGGGTCTCGACACTGAAGCTTTCTTT. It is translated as CASSLGLDTEAFF. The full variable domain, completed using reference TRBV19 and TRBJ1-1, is DGGITQSPKYLFRKEGQNVTLSCEQNLNHDAMYWYRQDPGQGLRLIYYSQIVNDFQKGDIAEGYSVSREKKESFPLTVTSAQKNPTAFYLCASSLGLDTEAFFGQGTRLTVV.

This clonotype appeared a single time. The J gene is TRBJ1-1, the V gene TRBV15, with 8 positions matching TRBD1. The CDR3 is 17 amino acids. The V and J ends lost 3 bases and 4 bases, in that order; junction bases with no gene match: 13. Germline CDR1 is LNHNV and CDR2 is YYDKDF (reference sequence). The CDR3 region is CATSREGGRGRFTEAFF. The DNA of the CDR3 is TGTGCCACCAGCAGGGAGGGAGGCAGGGGGCGTTTCACTGAAGCTTTCTTT.

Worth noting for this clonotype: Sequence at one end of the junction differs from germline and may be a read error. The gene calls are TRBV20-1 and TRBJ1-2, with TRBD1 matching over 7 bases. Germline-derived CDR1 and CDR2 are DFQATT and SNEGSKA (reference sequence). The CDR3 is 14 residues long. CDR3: CSAGDDRANYGYTF. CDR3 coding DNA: TGCAGTGCTGGAGACGACAGGGCTAACTATGGCTACACCTTC.

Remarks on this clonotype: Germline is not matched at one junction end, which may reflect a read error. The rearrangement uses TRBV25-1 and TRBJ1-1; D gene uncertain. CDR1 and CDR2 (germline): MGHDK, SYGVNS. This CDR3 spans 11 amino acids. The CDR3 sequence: CASSKNTVAFF. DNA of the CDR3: TGTGCCAGCAGTAAGAACACTGTAGCTTTCTTT.

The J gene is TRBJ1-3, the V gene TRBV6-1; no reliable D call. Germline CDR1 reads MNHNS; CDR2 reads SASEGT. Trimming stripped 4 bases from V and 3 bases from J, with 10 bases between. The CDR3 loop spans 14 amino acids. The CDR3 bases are TGTGCCAGCAGTGTTCCGACGGATGGAAACACCATATATTTT. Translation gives CASSVPTDGNTIYF.

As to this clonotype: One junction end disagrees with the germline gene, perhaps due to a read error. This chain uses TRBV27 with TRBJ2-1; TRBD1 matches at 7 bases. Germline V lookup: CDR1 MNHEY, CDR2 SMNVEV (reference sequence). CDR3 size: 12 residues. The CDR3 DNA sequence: TGTGCCAGCAGTTCACAGGGGCGAGAGCAGCTCTTC. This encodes CASSSQGREQLF.

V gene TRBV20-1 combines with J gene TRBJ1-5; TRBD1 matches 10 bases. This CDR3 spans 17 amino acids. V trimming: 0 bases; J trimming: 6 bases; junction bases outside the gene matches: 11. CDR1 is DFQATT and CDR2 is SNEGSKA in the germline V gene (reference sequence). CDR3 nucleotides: TGCAGTGCTAGAGAAGGCCCCGGGACAGGGGTGGTTCAGCCCCAGCATTTT. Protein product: CSAREGPGTGVVQPQHF.

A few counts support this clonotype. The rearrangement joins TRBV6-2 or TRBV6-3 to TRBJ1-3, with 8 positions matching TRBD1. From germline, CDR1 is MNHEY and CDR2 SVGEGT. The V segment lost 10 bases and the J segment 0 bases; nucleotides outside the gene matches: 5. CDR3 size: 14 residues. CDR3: CATGQGGSGNTIYF. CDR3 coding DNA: TGTGCCACAGGACAGGGAGGCTCTGGAAACACCATATATTTT.